This is a list of T cell receptor beta chains from one sample in a study of cytomegalovirus exposure and HLA in healthy donors. Profiled with immunoSEQ multiplex PCR; TCRdb holds only in-frame clones, not every one. The sample yields about 160,000 clones, roughly four fifths seen once. The specimen sequenced was PBMCs. These receptors all stem from a woman in her forties or fifties in good health and CMV-seronegative. Each CDR3 is given without its conserved first and last residue. The order of the fields is clone size, J gene, D gene, V gene, CDR3 protein. A D gene is named only where the DNA matches it firmly. Clone sizes are given selectively: once, few, many, or a class where the clone is expanded.

- | TRBJ2-3 | - | TRBV28 | ASSLKGVSRFTDTQY
few | TRBJ1-1 | - | TRBV4-3 | ASSQTDRSNTEAF
- | TRBJ2-1 | - | TRBV19 | ASNGGRGVSYNEQF
once | TRBJ1-2 | - | TRBV7-2 | ASSPTGTGDYYGYT
- | TRBJ2-7 | - | TRBV19 | ASSIYGQHYEQY
- | TRBJ2-7 | TRBD1 | TRBV28 | ASTRQGSYEQY
- | TRBJ2-2 | TRBD1 | TRBV6-1 | ASSVDRGLTGELF
- | TRBJ2-1 | - | TRBV12-5 | ASGLFITPLTYNEQF
- | TRBJ2-3 | - | TRBV19 | ASSEGGDTQY
- | TRBJ2-7 | TRBD2 | TRBV6-1 | ASSRGLAGDYEQY
- | TRBJ1-5 | TRBD1 | TRBV5-1 | ASSPGGVTQPQH
- | TRBJ1-1 | - | TRBV6-6 | ASSKKEGTEAF
- | TRBJ2-7 | - | TRBV7-2 | ASGEADYEQY
once | TRBJ2-3 | - | TRBV7-9 | ASSYPGWTDTQY
- | TRBJ1-2 | - | TRBV4-2 | ASSQDSGLGYT
few | TRBJ2-1 | TRBD2 | TRBV15 | ATSSGLAGVSEQF
- | TRBJ2-2 | - | TRBV28 | ASSLYRVTGELF
- | TRBJ1-5 | TRBD1 | TRBV6-1 | ASSPDRASQPQH
- | TRBJ2-7 | - | TRBV5-1 | ASSPGVGDYEQY
- | TRBJ1-3 | TRBD1 | TRBV25-1 | ASSDSTGPGNTIY
- | TRBJ1-2 | TRBD1 | TRBV13 | ASSVGTGGGYT
- | TRBJ1-5 | TRBD1 | TRBV27 | ASKPRDRGNQPQH